This T cell receptor beta chain is from a study of glioma-infiltrating T cells after dendritic cell vaccination listed by TCRdb under 2016. For the study in its entirety: The cohort comprised around 15 glioblastoma patients from Phase I and II dendritic cell vaccination trials, 9 newly diagnosed and 6 with recurrent disease. Survival after dendritic cell vaccination was correlated with TCR sequencing metrics such as TIL content and the overlap between tumor and blood repertoires. To make the vaccine, monocyte-derived dendritic cells were cultured for six to eight days with IL-4 and GM-CSF and then pulsed overnight with autologous tumor lysate. Patients received autologous tumor lysate-pulsed dendritic cell vaccination between about 2002 and 2013. Three intradermal dendritic cell vaccine injections were administered to patients at biweekly intervals in the arm below the axilla. Tumor-infiltrating lymphocyte content was quantified and tumor and blood repertoires were compared in dendritic cell-vaccinated glioblastoma patients by deep sequencing of TCR beta CDR3 regions. Overall study outcomes, separate from this receptor: The cohort was small and heterogeneous, few patients had complete blood and tumor sets, and even fewer had initial-recurrent tumor pairs. Higher estimated pretreatment TIL content predicted longer time to progression and overall survival after dendritic cell vaccination. The TCR overlap response model with three groups was called speculative and said to need prospective validation. No direct relationship between TCR clonality and survival was found, suggesting a diverse polyclonal response may matter.

From the cysteine through the phenylalanine, the CDR3 covers 12 amino acids. CDR3 DNA only is kept here, 36 bases in frame from base 1. V is cut by 2 bases and J by 8 bases, and the space between the germline ends is 9 bases. In the germline V gene, CDR1 corresponds to MNHNS and CDR2 to SASEGT. Details on this clone: This clone's antigen is unknown. No qualities accompany the bases; no much larger clone lies one base away.

Using the immunoSEQ assay, TCRB CDR3 regions were amplified from 2 micrograms of genomic DNA, or from all available DNA when less than that was on hand. Multiplex PCR used 60 forward primers for TCR V beta segments and 13 reverse primers for J beta segments. To estimate the number of reads per starting template, synthetic control templates were added to each sample at limiting dilution. Reads of 87 bp were generated by sequencing on the Illumina HiSeq System. In the paper's pipeline: PCR and sequencing errors were removed by a nearest neighbor algorithm that merged closely related sequences. TCR overlap was measured as the percentage of unique tumor TCR beta sequences that were also present in the peripheral blood of the same patient. TCRdb retrieved this table from immuneACCESS and kept in-frame rearrangements only. Not all clones are present; in checked studies, unresolved V genes account for under half, and no reason is known for the remainder. The DNA gave D and trimming, while V, J and clone size come from that table. The sample contains approximately 48,000 clones, 85% of them found a single time. About an eighth of the sample comes from the top ten.

To be selected, patients needed enough residual fresh-frozen tumor tissue and more than two years of available survival data. An isocitrate dehydrogenase mutation was not carried by any of the glioblastoma patients, although molecular status was otherwise variable. PBMC were collected before vaccination, two weeks after the third vaccination, and at tumor progression if progression occurred. The Qiagen DNeasy Blood extraction Kit was used for extraction of genomic DNA. The chain was built from TRBV6-1 and TRBJ1-1, with a weak D call of TRBD1 (6 bases match). The sequence was collected from a human donor with glioblastoma. The source material was blood, sampled before dendritic cell vaccination. The base sequence is TGTGCCAGCAGTGAAAGGGGGGGCGAAGCTTTCTTT. Translation gives CASSERGGEAFF.